These 25 T cell receptor beta chains came from one sample sequenced in a study of graft-versus-host responses after intestinal transplantation. Profiling relied on immunoSEQ multiplex PCR, and the TCRdb table lists in-frame clones only, not all of them. Found here are 40,000 to 55,000 clones, 89% of them singletons; the top ten hold 0.55% to 0.8%. Their target antigens are unknown. The sequences come from unstimulated CD4+ T cells sorted from spleen or lymph node cells, collected before transplant. The receptors originated from a human donor who was the organ donor for an intestinal transplant.

The gene calls are TRBV19 and TRBJ2-3; the D gene is possibly TRBD2 (6 bases). From germline, CDR1 is LNHDA and CDR2 SQIVND (reference sequence). The CDR3 sequence is 17 residues long. V was trimmed by 3 bases and J by 0 bases, leaving 16 bases between them. The CDR3 here is CASSIGGRQGSTDTQYF. DNA of the CDR3: TGTGCCAGTAGTATCGGGGGTCGGCAGGGTAGCACAGATACGCAGTATTTT. The full variable domain, rest sourced from reference TRBV19 and TRBJ2-3, is DGGITQSPKYLFRKEGQNVTLSCEQNLNHDAMYWYRQDPGQGLRLIYYSQIVNDFQKGDIAEGYSVSREKKESFPLTVTSAQKNPTAFYLCASSIGGRQGSTDTQYFGPGTRLTVL.

V gene TRBV11-2 combines with J gene TRBJ1-2, with TRBD1 as a possible D gene (5 bases). The CDR3 totals 13 residues. Germline values: CDR1 SGHAT, CDR2 FQNNGV. The ends were cut back, 6 bases at V and 3 bases at J, with 11 bases in the middle. Written as DNA, the CDR3 is TGTGCCAGCAGACGTCTAGGGGACTATGGCTACACCTTC. It translates to CASRRLGDYGYTF.

The chain couples TRBV7-2 to TRBJ2-1, with D possibly matching TRBD2 (5 bases). The CDR3 has 11 amino acids. The germline V and J ends were trimmed by 9 bases and 10 bases, with 13 bases remaining between them. Germline assignment: CDR1 SGHTA and CDR2 FQGNSA. Written as DNA, the CDR3 is TGTGCCAGTGGACTCCCGCGGGAGCAGTTCTTC. Translating gives CASGLPREQFF.

The chain combines TRBV18 with TRBJ2-6; 8 bases align to TRBD1. Losses at the gene ends were 2 bases for V and 4 bases for J; bases not matched to a gene: 16. Germline-derived CDR1 and CDR2 are KGHSH and LQKENI. The CDR3 loop spans 20 amino acids. Here the CDR3 reads CASSPISDRGPSSGANVLTF. The CDR3 nucleotides read TGTGCCAGCTCACCAATCAGTGACAGGGGTCCCTCCTCGGGGGCCAACGTCCTGACTTTC.

This sequence joins TRBV25-1 and TRBJ2-5, with 7 bases that match TRBD2. This CDR3 is 14 amino acids long. J lost 5 bases, V lost 4 bases, and 7 bases had no gene match. The V gene's germline CDR1 is MGHDK and CDR2 SYGVNS. CDR3 protein: CASSVGGSVETQYF. CDR3 coding DNA: TGTGCCAGCAGTGTCGGGGGGAGTGTGGAGACCCAGTACTTC.

This rearrangement joins TRBV28 to TRBJ1-2; 11 bases line up with TRBD1. J was trimmed by 4 bases and V by 2 bases; bases with no gene match: 6. Germline CDR1 MDHEN, CDR2 SYDVKM. This CDR3 region has 16 residues. CDR3 region: CASSLRGTGGIYGYTF. The CDR3 nucleotides are TGTGCCAGCAGTTTAAGGGGGACAGGGGGTATCTATGGCTACACCTTC.

The chain's CDR3 is CSVGMGGDSNQPQHF. In nucleotides, the CDR3 is TGCAGCGTTGGAATGGGGGGGGATAGCAATCAGCCCCAGCATTTT. The chain uses TRBV29-1 and TRBJ1-5; TRBD1 is a possible D gene (5 bases). Trimming shortened V by 4 bases and J by 0 bases, and 13 bases separated the two germline ends. The CDR3 contains 15 residues. CDR1 and CDR2 (germline): SQVTM, ANQGSEA.

The chain links TRBV7-8 to TRBJ2-2, with 9 positions matching TRBD2. The CDR3 spans 16 residues. Germline V gene data show CDR1 as SGHVS and CDR2 as FQNEAQ. Losses at the gene ends were 0 bases for V and 6 bases for J; bases not matched to a gene: 5. The chain's CDR3 is CASSLAIAGEAGELFF. CDR3 DNA: TGTGCCAGCAGCTTAGCGATAGCGGGAGAGGCCGGGGAGCTGTTTTTT.

The chain is built from TRBV4-1 and TRBJ2-3, with D possibly TRBD2 on 6 matching bases. The germline V and J ends were trimmed by 0 bases and 2 bases, with 18 bases remaining between them. Germline CDR1 MGHRA, CDR2 YSYEKL. The CDR3 covers 18 residues. This CDR3 is CASSQDDGAAGDTDTQYF. CDR3 DNA: TGCGCCAGCAGCCAAGATGATGGGGCAGCGGGCGACACAGATACGCAGTATTTT.

The chain carries TRBV6-1 and TRBJ2-7; TRBD1 aligns across 9 bases. The J segment lost 1 base and the V segment lost 5 bases, leaving 3 bases of the junction unmatched. CDR3 length equals 14 residues. The germline CDR1 and CDR2 sequences are MNHNS and SASEGT. The DNA for the CDR3 is TGTGCCAGCAGTAGCGGACAGGGGTCCTACGAGCAGTACTTC. This sequence encodes CASSSGQGSYEQYF.

The V and J genes are TRBV7-2 and TRBJ2-1; TRBD2 is a possible D gene (6 bases). The length of the CDR3 is 14 residues. Germline assignment: CDR1 SGHTA and CDR2 FQGNSA. Trimming pared 1 base from V and 6 bases from J, leaving 10 bases between. The CDR3 reads CASSLVIAANEQFF. CDR3 sequence (DNA): TGTGCCAGCAGCTTAGTAATAGCGGCCAATGAGCAGTTCTTC.

The rearrangement joins TRBV9 to TRBJ1-4, with D possibly TRBD1 on 5 matching bases. The CDR3 length is 14 residues. V was shortened by 3 bases and J by 8 bases, with 14 bases between the two germline ends. CDR1 SGDLS and CDR2 YYNGEE come from the germline V gene. CDR3 in DNA: TGTGCCAGCAGCGAGACGGGGGGTCGGGAAAAACTGTTTTTT. The encoded protein is CASSETGGREKLFF.

The rearrangement links TRBV28 to TRBJ1-1; TRBD1 is a possible D gene (6 bases). This CDR3 region has 17 residues. CDR1 MDHEN and CDR2 SYDVKM come from the germline V gene. V gave up 4 bases and J gave up 0 bases, with 18 bases separating them. CDR3 in amino acids: CASSSRGRGELNTEAFF. The DNA for the CDR3 is TGTGCCAGCAGTTCCCGGGGGAGGGGGGAGTTGAACACTGAAGCTTTCTTT.

The chain couples TRBV28 to TRBJ1-1; D remains ambiguous. V was shortened by 7 bases and J by 7 bases, with 16 bases between the two germline ends. Per the germline V gene, CDR1 is MDHEN and CDR2 is SYDVKM. This CDR3 region has 13 residues. CDR3 DNA sequence: TGTGCCAGCATTCGAGGGAGGCTAAGTGAAGCTTTCTTT. It encodes CASIRGRLSEAFF.

The V gene is TRBV4-1, the J gene TRBJ2-6; weak D call: TRBD2 (6 bases). The CDR3 runs 19 residues. Looked up from germline, CDR1 is MGHRA and CDR2 is YSYEKL. The V and J ends lost 4 bases and 4 bases respectively, with 23 bases between them. The CDR3 protein is CASSPIQGGLFTGANVLTF. CDR3 in DNA: TGCGCCAGCAGCCCCATCCAGGGAGGTCTTTTTACCGGGGCCAACGTCCTGACTTTC.

V usage is TRBV6-1 and J usage is TRBJ1-4; D ambiguous. Germline V gene sequence: CDR1 MNHNS, CDR2 SASEGT. Trimming shortened V by 1 base and J by 7 bases, and 13 bases separated the two germline ends. The CDR3 sequence is 15 residues long. The CDR3 DNA reads as TGTGCCAGCAGTGAAGGCCCGGAGAAGTTTGAAAAACTGTTTTTT. Protein sequence: CASSEGPEKFEKLFF.

CDR3 in amino acids: CASSFGSSYEQYF. CDR3 sequence (DNA): TGTGCCAGCAGCTTCGGAAGTAGCTACGAGCAGTACTTC. The chain links TRBV7-2 to TRBJ2-5; D gene ambiguous. TRBJ2-7 matches the DNA end more closely, so the J call is doubtful. Looked up from germline, CDR1 is SGHTA and CDR2 is FQGNSA. This CDR3 spans 13 amino acids.

The chain has TRBV18 and TRBJ2-3, with 10 bases aligning to TRBD1. Trimming removed 3 bases from V and 5 bases from J; junction bases left unmatched: 2. CDR3 length: 14 residues. Germline CDR1 KGHSH, CDR2 LQKENI. The CDR3 spells CASSPGTGVDTQYF. CDR3 nucleotide sequence: TGTGCCAGCTCACCCGGGACAGGGGTAGATACGCAGTATTTT.

The gene calls are TRBV7-8 and TRBJ2-1; 13 nucleotides align to TRBD2. Trimming took 6 bases from V and 3 from J; bases not matched to a gene: 5. This CDR3 comprises 16 residues. Germline CDR1 is SGHVS and CDR2 is FQNEAQ. CDR3 region: CASRPGLAGFYNEQFF. CDR3 DNA sequence: TGTGCCAGCAGGCCGGGACTAGCGGGATTCTACAATGAGCAGTTCTTC. Full variable domain (rest looked up from reference TRBV7-8 and TRBJ2-1): GAGVSQSPRYKVAKRGQDVALRCDPISGHVSLFWYQQALGQGPEFLTYFQNEAQLDKSGLPSDRFFAERPEGSVSTLKIQRTQQEDSAVYLCASRPGLAGFYNEQFFGPGTRLTVL.

The rearrangement joins TRBV6-1 to TRBJ1-3; 8 nucleotides line up with TRBD1. The germline V gene has CDR1 MNHNS and CDR2 SASEGT. The CDR3 extends over 14 amino acids. After removal of 6 bases from V and 9 bases from J, the junction contained 10 bases not matched to a gene. The chain's CDR3 is CASRTPGQVSTIYF. DNA of the CDR3: TGTGCCAGCAGAACCCCGGGACAGGTTAGCACCATATATTTT.

This chain links TRBV28 with TRBJ2-7; D might be TRBD1 (6 bases). V lost 5 bases, J lost 2 bases, and 13 bases lay in between. The CDR3 length is 14 residues. Germline CDR1 and CDR2: MDHEN and SYDVKM. The CDR3 coding sequence is TGTGCCAGCAGTAGGACACGACAGGCCTACGAGCAGTACTTC. Encoded protein: CASSRTRQAYEQYF.

The J gene is TRBJ1-2, the V gene TRBV14, with no clear D. The germline CDR1 and CDR2 sequences are SGHDN and FVKESK. The CDR3 consists of 13 residues. Trimming stripped 3 bases from V and 8 bases from J, with 13 bases between. Here the CDR3 reads CASSQRPLGGYTF. CDR3 coding DNA: TGTGCCAGCAGCCAGCGGCCCCTAGGCGGCTACACCTTC.

V is TRBV10-1 and J is TRBJ1-2; 8 bases are a match to TRBD1. V trimming: 2 bases; J trimming: 2 bases; junction bases outside the gene matches: 1. Per germline, CDR1 WNHNN and CDR2 SYGVQD (reference sequence). The CDR3 loop spans 14 amino acids. The CDR3 bases are TGCGCCAGCAGTGAGACAGGGGGGAACTATGGCTACACCTTC. Residues: CASSETGGNYGYTF.

This chain joins TRBV11-2 and TRBJ2-2; D is perhaps TRBD1 (7 bases). Germline V lookup: CDR1 SGHAT, CDR2 FQNNGV. CDR3 length equals 17 residues. V lost 3 bases and J lost 5, with 19 bases in between. CDR3 nucleotide sequence: TGTGCCAGCAGCTTCATCGGCAGGGGGGTTGGGACCGGGGAGCTGTTTTTT. Protein sequence: CASSFIGRGVGTGELFF.

This clone was detected a few times. This sample includes further DNA sequences coding for the same CDR3. CDR3 DNA: TGTGCCAGCAGCTCCCAGGTCGGGGAGCTGTTTTTT. Protein product: CASSSQVGELFF. V and J are TRBV5-4 and TRBJ2-2; D is uncertain. CDR3 length: 12 amino acids. The V and J ends lost 3 bases and 7 bases respectively, with 7 bases between them. The germline V gene encodes CDR1 SGHNT and CDR2 YYREEE (reference sequence).